These T cell receptor beta chains were read from a single sample in a study of CD8 T cells in Susac syndrome. A single record per CDR3 protein comes from TCRdb applying MiXCR to the immunoSEQ multiplex PCR reads. The data show 1,200 or so distinct CDR3 sequences, less than 70% seen once. The sequenced material came from CD8+ TEMRA cells from PBMCs. The receptors derive from a human donor with Susac syndrome. CDR3s include the opening cysteine and the closing phenylalanine or tryptophan. D genes are given only for firm matches. Only part of the rows carry a size: once, few, many, or a class if the clone is expanded.

NA,NA,TRBV9,TRBJ1-2,CACSSERGYNYGYTF,TGTGCCTGCAGCTCCGAAAGGGGCTATAACTATGGCTACACCTTC
NA,few,TRBV5-6,TRBJ1-5,CASSSEGGSQPQHF,TGTGCCAGCAGCTCGGAAGGGGGAAGTCAGCCCCAGCATTTT
NA,NA,TRBV28,TRBJ2-2,CASSPIPGWLGAGELFF,TGTGCCAGCAGTCCCATCCCCGGATGGCTAGGGGCCGGGGAGCTGTTTTTT
TRBD1,NA,TRBV20-1,TRBJ2-7,CSAPKGALSSYEQYF,TGCAGTGCTCCCAAGGGGGCTCTTAGCTCCTACGAGCAGTACTTC
NA,NA,TRBV3-1,TRBJ1-2,CASCQVFGGQGVGYTF,TGTGCCAGCTGCCAAGTTTTCGGGGGTCAAGGGGTTGGCTACACCTTC
NA,few,TRBV19,TRBJ2-7,CASSLNPISTYEQYF,TGTGCCAGTAGTCTGAACCCAATCTCCACCTACGAGCAGTACTTC
NA,few,TRBV27,TRBJ1-1,CASSWGGRTEAFF,TGTGCCAGCAGTTGGGGGGGGAGGACTGAAGCTTTCTTT
NA,large,TRBV11-2,TRBJ2-5,CASSLWRQETQYF,TGTGCCAGCAGCTTATGGCGGCAAGAGACCCAGTACTTC
TRBD1,once,TRBV9,TRBJ2-2,CASCVTRDRGITGELFF,TGTGCCAGCTGCGTTACTCGGGACAGGGGGATCACCGGGGAGCTGTTTTTT
TRBD1,NA,TRBV11-2,TRBJ1-1,CARSFHPGQGDSRNTEAFF,TGTGCCAGGAGCTTTCATCCGGGACAGGGGGACTCCAGGAACACTGAAGCTTTCTTT
NA,NA,TRBV24-1,TRBJ2-5,CATSEGETQYF,TGTGCCACCAGTGAGGGAGAGACCCAGTACTTC
NA,NA,TRBV27,TRBJ1-5,CASSLGGPNQPQHF,TGTGCCAGCAGTTTAGGGGGACCTAATCAGCCCCAGCATTTT
NA,NA,TRBV6-2/TRBV6-3,TRBJ1-5,CAIIFSADGGDQPQHF,TGTGCCATCATTTTCTCGGCTGACGGAGGGGATCAGCCCCAGCATTTT
NA,NA,TRBV14,TRBJ1-2,CASSQDLLQTPPTHLYGYTF,TGTGCCAGCAGCCAAGATCTATTGCAGACCCCCCCGACTCACCTCTATGGCTACACCTTC
TRBD2,few,TRBV7-3,TRBJ2-4,CASSRLAGGQGIQYF,TGTGCCAGCAGCCGACTAGCGGGGGGGCAGGGCATTCAGTACTTC
TRBD1,NA,TRBV9,TRBJ2-2,CATSGTRDRGNTGELFF,TGTGCCACCAGCGGTACTCGGGACAGGGGGAACACCGGGGAGCTGTTTTTT
TRBD1,NA,TRBV29-1,TRBJ2-7,CSVVGTGFSEQYF,TGCAGCGTTGTCGGGACAGGGTTCTCCGAGCAGTACTTC
TRBD1,NA,TRBV9,TRBJ2-2,CACSVTRDSANTGELFF,TGTGCCTGCAGCGTAACCCGGGACAGTGCGAACACCGGTGAGCTGTTTTTT
NA,NA,TRBV21-1,TRBJ2-2,CASSDGRRVFYLDTGELFF,TGTGCCAGCAGCGACGGCAGACGGGTATTTTATTTGGACACCGGGGAGCTGTTTTTT
NA,NA,TRBV3-1,TRBJ1-2,CASSQDFGGLGVGYTF,TGTGCCAGCAGCCAAGATTTCGGGGGTCTTGGGGTTGGCTACACCTTC
TRBD1,NA,TRBV20-1,TRBJ1-1,CSASTPGQGDSRNTEAFF,TGCAGTGCTAGCACCCCGGGACAGGGGGACTCCAGGAACACTGAAGCTTTCTTT
TRBD1,NA,TRBV30,TRBJ2-7,CAWKGDSGSYEQYF,TGTGCCTGGAAGGGGGACAGCGGCTCCTACGAGCAGTACTTC
TRBD2,large,TRBV4-3,TRBJ2-3,CASSQGWTSGDTDTQYF,TGCGCCAGCAGCCAGGGTTGGACTAGCGGGGACACAGATACGCAGTATTTT
NA,NA,TRBV9,TRBJ2-2,CASSVARDLGNTGELFF,TGTGCCAGCAGCGTAGCCAGGGACCTGGGTAACACCGGGGAGCTGTTTTTT
TRBD1,NA,TRBV28,TRBJ1-2,CASKPGQGGYGYTF,TGTGCCAGCAAACCGGGACAGGGCGGCTATGGCTACACCTTC
NA,NA,TRBV9,TRBJ2-2,CASCVTRVWGNTGELFF,TGTGCCAGCTGCGTTACTCGGGTCTGGGGGAACACCGGGGAGCTGTTTTTT
TRBD1,NA,TRBV12-3/TRBV12-4,TRBJ2-7,CASSPPGTGFSYEQYF,TGTGCCAGCAGTCCACCCGGGACAGGGTTCTCCTACGAGCAGTACTTC
TRBD1,few,TRBV11-2,TRBJ2-7,CASSLETGGQDEQYF,TGTGCCAGCAGCTTAGAGACAGGGGGTCAAGACGAGCAGTACTTC
NA,large,TRBV7-9,TRBJ2-5,CASPNLETQYF,TGTGCCAGCCCCAATCTGGAGACCCAGTACTTC
NA,NA,TRBV11-3,TRBJ2-3,CASSLGIGSTGTQYF,TGTGCCAGCAGCCTAGGAATAGGAAGCACAGGTACGCAGTATTTT
NA,NA,TRBV21-1,TRBJ1-6,CASSNVGRGSPLHF,NA
NA,few,TRBV6-2/TRBV6-3,TRBJ2-3,CASSYYPGRRTDTQYF,TGTGCCAGCAGTTACTACCCGGGACGGCGCACAGATACGCAGTATTTT
NA,NA,TRBV7-9,TRBJ1-4,CSSSLASQAGEILFF,TGTTCCAGCAGCTTAGCCTCTCAGGCTGGAGAAATACTGTTTTTT
TRBD2,NA,TRBV7-3,TRBJ2-4,CASSRLAGRQGIQYF,TGTGCCAGCAGCCGACTAGCGGGGAGGCAGGGCATTCAGTACTTC
TRBD1,NA,TRBV28,TRBJ1-5,CASSITQGSNQPQHF,TGTGCCAGCAGTATTACACAGGGGAGCAATCAGCCCCAGCATTTT
TRBD1,large,TRBV28,TRBJ1-1,CASSRTGNTEAFF,TGTGCCAGCAGCCGGACAGGGAACACTGAAGCTTTCTTT
NA,few,TRBV29-1,TRBJ2-7,CSVVGTGFCYEQYF,TGCAGCGTTGTCGGGACTGGGTTCTGCTACGAGCAGTACTTC
NA,NA,TRBV28,TRBJ2-7,CASTPPSTFYEQYF,TGTGCCAGCACCCCTCCAAGCACCTTCTACGAGCAGTACTTC
NA,few,TRBV5-4,TRBJ2-7,CASNEEASYEQYF,TGTGCCAGCAACGAAGAGGCAAGCTACGAGCAGTACTTC
NA,few,TRBV24-1,TRBJ1-6,CATSERTEGNSPLHF,TGTGCCACCAGTGAGAGGACAGAGGGTAATTCACCCCTCCACTTT
NA,large,TRBV5-8,TRBJ1-1,CASSGMTEGTEAFF,TGTGCCAGCAGCGGTATGACAGAGGGAACTGAAGCTTTCTTT
TRBD2,once,TRBV14,TRBJ2-7,CASSQGELAGGPYEQYF,TGTGCCAGCAGCCAAGGGGAACTAGCGGGGGGGCCTTACGAGCAGTACTTC
NA,NA,TRBV3-1,TRBJ1-2,CACSQVFGGQGVGYTF,TGTGCCTGCAGCCAAGTTTTCGGGGGTCAAGGGGTTGGCTACACCTTC
TRBD1,NA,TRBV28,TRBJ2-1,CASSFSPGQGDNEQFF,TGTGCCAGCAGTTTCTCACCGGGACAGGGGGACAATGAGCAGTTCTTC
TRBD1,NA,TRBV3-1,TRBJ1-2,CASSHGLDQGAGGYTF,TGTGCCAGCAGCCATGGATTGGACCAGGGGGCAGGGGGCTACACCTTC
NA,NA,TRBV6-5,TRBJ1-4,CASSSASQAANEKLFF,TGTGCCAGCAGTTCGGCTAGTCAGGCAGCTAATGAAAAACTGTTTTTT
TRBD1,NA,TRBV3-1,TRBJ2-1,CASSSRGTGLRRSYNEQFF,TGTGCCAGCAGCTCTCGCGGGACAGGGCTAAGACGCTCCTACAATGAGCAGTTCTTC
NA,few,TRBV6-1,TRBJ2-5,CASTEGVKQETQYF,TGTGCCAGCACGGAGGGGGTGAAACAAGAGACCCAGTACTTC
NA,NA,TRBV7-9,TRBJ1-1,CASSLAWNQGDEAFF,TGTGCCAGCAGCTTAGCGTGGAATCAAGGGGATGAAGCTTTCTTT
NA,few,TRBV6-6,TRBJ2-7,CATIEGYEQYF,TGTGCCACCATCGAGGGCTACGAGCAGTACTTC
NA,NA,TRBV7-9,TRBJ2-1,CASSLEWAVRAYERFF,TGTGCCAGCAGCTTAGAATGGGCCGTTCGGGCCTATGAGCGTTTCTTC
NA,NA,TRBV7-6,TRBJ1-1,CASSHPGLRNTEAFF,TGTGCCAGCAGTCATCCGGGGCTGAGGAACACTGAAGCTTTCTTT
TRBD1,NA,TRBV11-2,TRBJ1-1,CASSFRQGDSGNTEAFF,TGTGCCAGCAGCTTTCGACAGGGGGACTCCGGGAACACTGAAGCTTTCTTT
NA,NA,TRBV9,TRBJ2-2,CASSVTRDGGNTGELFF,TGTGCCAGCAGCGTTACTCGGGACGGGGGAAACACCGGGGAGCTGTTTTTT
TRBD2,NA,TRBV6-5,TRBJ2-1,CASSSTSGSSYNEQFF,TGTGCCAGCAGTTCGACTAGCGGGAGCTCCTACAATGAGCAGTTCTTC
NA,NA,TRBV3-1,TRBJ1-2,CASCQGLELGAGGYTF,TGTGCCAGCTGCCAAGGATTGGAACTGGGGGCAGGGGGCTACACCTTC
NA,NA,TRBV7-9,TRBJ2-7,CASSLEWAVRAYEQYF,TGTGCCAGCAGCTTAGAATGGGCCGTTCGGGCCTACGAGCAGTACTTC